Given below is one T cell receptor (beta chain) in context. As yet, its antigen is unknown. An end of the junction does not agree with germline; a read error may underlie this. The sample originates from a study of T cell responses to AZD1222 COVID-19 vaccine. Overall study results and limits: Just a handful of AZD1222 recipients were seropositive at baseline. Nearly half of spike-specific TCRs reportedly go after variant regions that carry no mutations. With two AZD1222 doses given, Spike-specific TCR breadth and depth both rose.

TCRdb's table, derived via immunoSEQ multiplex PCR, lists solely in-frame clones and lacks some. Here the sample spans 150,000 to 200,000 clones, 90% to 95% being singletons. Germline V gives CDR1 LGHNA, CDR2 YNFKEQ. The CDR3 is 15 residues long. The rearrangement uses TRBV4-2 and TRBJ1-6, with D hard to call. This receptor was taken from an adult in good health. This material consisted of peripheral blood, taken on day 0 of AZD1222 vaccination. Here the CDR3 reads CASSQGADYSSPLHF. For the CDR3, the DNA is TGTGCCAGCAGCCAAGGGGCAGATTATAGTTCACCCCTCCACTTT.